Following are 16 T cell receptor beta chains from one sample sequenced in a study of breast tumors, draining lymph nodes, adjacent tissues. MiXCR, applied by TCRdb to the multiplex PCR reads, yields one record per CDR3 protein. The table lists about 89,000 distinct CDR3 sequences, approximately 31% of them singletons, with 8% to 9% in the top ten. Samples came from axillary lymph nodes draining the breast cancer. Sequencing was carried out using axillary lymph node tissue. The receptors stem from a female donor with breast cancer. Some clones in this sample may be carry-over from other donors' samples.

This clonotype was detected ten times or more. CDR3 DNA sequence: TGTGCCAGTAGTACCCTCGGGGGGTATGGCAATCAGCCCCAGCATTTT. As protein: CASSTLGGYGNQPQHF. V and J are TRBV19 and TRBJ1-5; a possible D gene is TRBD1 (5 bases). Per the germline V gene, CDR1 is LNHDA and CDR2 is SQIVND (reference sequence). V lost 4 bases, J lost 2 bases, and 15 bases lay in between. This CDR3 has 16 residues.

V usage is TRBV3-2 and J usage is TRBJ2-3; the D call TRBD1 from the table was never checked on the DNA. TRBV3-2 is listed as a pseudogene. This CDR3 has 12 residues. CDR3 DNA: TGTGCCAGCAGCCCCCCCCCAGATACGCAGTATTTT. Residues: CASSPPPDTQYF.

This clonotype came up many times. The rearrangement uses TRBV6-2 or TRBV6-3 and TRBJ1-5; 8 nucleotides line up with TRBD1. This CDR3 has 13 amino acids. Trimming at V came to 6 bases and at J to 8 bases, leaving 6 bases not matched to a gene. From germline, CDR1 is MNHEY and CDR2 SVGEGT. The CDR3 loop is CASREDRAKPQHF. The CDR3 DNA sequence: TGTGCCAGCAGGGAGGACAGGGCGAAGCCCCAGCATTTT.

There are many counts of this clonotype. This chain joins TRBV19 and TRBJ1-5, with 8 bases fitting TRBD1. The CDR3 extends over 15 amino acids. Germline V gene lookup returns CDR1 LNHDA and CDR2 SQIVND (reference sequence). Germline trimming cut 3 bases from V and 7 bases from J; bases unmatched to any gene: 8. The CDR3 reads CASSIQQGGGQPQHF. The CDR3, as DNA: TGTGCCAGTAGTATTCAACAGGGGGGCGGACAGCCCCAGCATTTT.

This clonotype occurred many times. The chain couples TRBV5-8 to TRBJ2-1; the D gene could be TRBD1 or TRBD2 (6 bases each). The CDR3 runs to 15 residues. V was clipped by 6 bases and J by 7 bases, with 20 bases between them. Germline CDR1 is SGHTS and CDR2 is YDEGEE. The DNA for the CDR3 is TGTGCCAGCAAGGCGGGGACAAGGTCTCGGAATGAGCAGTTCTTC. The encoded protein is CASKAGTRSRNEQFF.

The chain combines TRBV19 with TRBJ1-1, with D possibly TRBD1 on 5 matching bases. CDR3 size: 17 residues. Germline CDR1 reads LNHDA; CDR2 reads SQIVND (reference sequence). V dropped 1 base and J dropped 2 bases, with 17 bases sitting between them. CDR3 sequence reads: CASSIGSGPKRNTEAFF. CDR3 nucleotide sequence: TGTGCCAGTAGTATAGGATCGGGGCCTAAACGAAACACTGAAGCTTTCTTT.

For this clonotype: A much larger clone lies one base from this, so it may be a read error. This sequence joins TRBV5-5 and TRBJ2-7; TRBD2 agrees at 10 bases. The CDR3 consists of 15 residues. From germline, CDR1 is SGHKS and CDR2 YYEKEE (reference sequence). DNA of the CDR3: TGTGCCAGCAACACCAGGACTAGCGGATCCTACGGGCAGTACTTC. Translation gives CASNTRTSGSYGQYF.

Regarding this clonotype: Germline and junction disagree at one end, which may indicate a read error. The V and J genes are TRBV6-1 and TRBJ1-5, with D unclear. This CDR3 spans 13 amino acids. Germline assignment: CDR1 MNHNS and CDR2 SASEGT. CDR3 nucleotide sequence: TGTGCCAGCAGTCTACAGTACAATCAGCCTCAGCATTTT. Amino acid sequence: CASSLQYNQPQHF.

This clonotype was seen at least ten times. J is TRBJ1-4 and V is TRBV4-2, with D possibly TRBD1 on 5 matching bases. CDR3 length: 16 amino acids. The ends were cut back, 4 bases at V and 6 bases at J, with 18 bases in the middle. Germline-derived CDR1 and CDR2 are LGHNA and YNFKEQ. The DNA for the CDR3 is TGTGCCAGCAGCCCGACCTTGCGGGGGATAGATGAAAAACTGTTTTTT. This gives the protein CASSPTLRGIDEKLFF.

This clonotype was counted only a few times. This sequence may be a read error, since a much larger clone differs from it by one base. CDR3 sequence: CTSSDTQYF. CDR3 in DNA: TGTACCAGTTCCGATACGCAGTATTTT. The rearrangement joins TRBV6-9 to TRBJ2-3; D gene uncertain. From germline, CDR1 is MNHGY and CDR2 SVAAGI. CDR3 size: 9 residues.

This clonotype was found many times. This chain uses TRBV2 with TRBJ2-7, with D perhaps matching TRBD1 or TRBD2 (7 bases each). The germline gives CDR1 SNHLY, CDR2 FYNNEI. The CDR3 is 15 amino acids. V was cut by 4 bases and J by 2 bases, with 15 bases left in between. The CDR3 nucleotides are TGTGCCAGCAGTGGGGAGGGGGCACTGACCTACGAGCAGTACTTC. It specifies CASSGEGALTYEQYF. The entire variable domain, with the rest obtained from reference TRBV2 and TRBJ2-7, is as follows: EPEVTQTPSHQVTQMGQEVILRCVPISNHLYFYWYRQILGQKVEFLVSFYNNEISEKSEIFDDQFSVERPDGSNFTLKIRSTKLEDSAMYFCASSGEGALTYEQYFGPGTRLTVT.

As regards this clonotype: Since no conserved phenylalanine or tryptophan closes the CDR3, a read error is the likely cause. CDR3 bases: TGTGCCAGCAGTCACCTGTTGGGGGCCCCAACTAATGAAAAACTGTTTATT. Its protein is CASSHLLGAPTNEKLFI. This chain connects TRBV6-6 to TRBJ1-4; tentative D call: TRBD1 (6 bases). The CDR3 extends over 17 amino acids. V lost 5 bases to trimming and J lost 0 bases, with 16 bases between them. In germline, CDR1 is MNHNY, CDR2 SVGAGI (reference sequence).

The CDR3 DNA follows: TGTGCCAGCAGCCTTGGGGGACAGGGGAACACTGAAGCTTTCTTT. Translating it yields CASSLGGQGNTEAFF. The chain employs TRBV3-1 and TRBJ1-1; 9 nucleotides match TRBD1. The CDR3 consists of 15 residues. Germline CDR1 and CDR2: LGHDT and YNNKEL (reference sequence). V lost 4 bases and J lost 1; bases outside the gene matches: 4.

This clonotype was seen at least ten times. V is TRBV28 and J is TRBJ1-4; D gene ambiguous. The germline V gene encodes CDR1 MDHEN and CDR2 SYDVKM. This CDR3 comprises 14 residues. Trimming removed 7 bases from V and 7 bases from J, with 16 bases in between. The DNA of the CDR3 is TGTGCCAGCACCCTCCCTGGTGGGGTTGAAAAACTGTTTTTT. Protein sequence: CASTLPGGVEKLFF. Drawing the rest from reference TRBV28 and TRBJ1-4, the complete variable domain is DVKVTQSSRYLVKRTGEKVFLECVQDMDHENMFWYRQDPGLGLRLIYFSYDVKMKEKGDIPEGYSVSREKKERFSLILESASTNQTSMYLCASTLPGGVEKLFFGSGTQLSVL.

This clonotype showed up many times. This chain connects TRBV6-1 to TRBJ2-2; TRBD2 matches 11 bases. With 6 bases clipped from V and 3 bases from J, the junction kept 6 bases outside the gene matches. CDR3 size: 16 residues. CDR1 MNHNS and CDR2 SASEGT come from the germline V gene. CDR3 loop: CASSDSGRAHTGELFF. The CDR3 DNA follows: TGTGCCAGCAGCGATAGCGGGAGGGCCCACACCGGGGAGCTGTTTTTT.

In the case of this clonotype: Being one base from a much bigger clone, this may be a read error. The chain links TRBV5-4 to TRBJ1-2, with D uncertain. The CDR3 length is 13 residues. Germline loops: CDR1 SGHNT, CDR2 YYREEE (reference sequence). Trimming cost V 5 bases and J 4 bases, with 12 bases left between them. The CDR3 is CASSSGYTYGYTF. Here the CDR3 DNA reads TGTGCCAGCAGTTCCGGCTATACCTATGGCTACACCTTC.